This T cell receptor (beta chain) originates from a study of human T cells and chemical hapten exposure. TCRdb ran MiXCR on the RACE reads and lists one entry per CDR3 protein. This sample yields some 340,000 distinct CDR3 sequences, of which about 7% are seen a single time; approximately 8.9% belongs to the top ten. CDR3 length: 17 residues. Trimming cost V 3 bases and J 1 base, with 16 bases left between them. This clonotype has ten or more counts. Time point indicated: patch test 1, 2 weeks after DPC sensitization. Treatment indicated: therapeutic diphenylcyclopropenone sensitization with weekly scalp DPC.

V usage is TRBV12-3 or TRBV12-4 and J usage is TRBJ2-1; no clear D. Specimen: whole blood, collected in connection with sensitization to the hapten diphenylcyclopropenone (DPC). This receptor was identified in a woman aged 18-29 years with alopecia areata. Some clones in this sample may be carry-over from other donors' samples. CDR3 region: CASSFRLQDPSYNEQFF. For the CDR3, the DNA is TGTGCCAGCAGTTTCCGCCTCCAGGACCCGTCCTACAATGAGCAGTTCTTC.